This TCR beta chain originates from a study of blood T cell repertoires in COVID-19. Study background: Material from acute and convalescent COVID-19 was sourced from the United States, Italy and Spain. PBMCs, B-cell-depleted T cells, or T cells were the source of the cDNA or gDNA that made up the material.

This clone showed up just once. In the original analysis: It was from reference gene primer amplification that nucleated cell counts were estimated. Repertoires were generated with immunoSEQ multiplex PCR, while TCRdb's copy carries only in-frame clones and drops some. V and J calls and clone size are given by that table; D and trimming were obtained from the DNA. Here the sample spans 86,000 or so clones, about four fifths being singletons. This receptor was obtained from a woman aged 80 or over with acute or convalescent COVID-19. The sample taken for sequencing was peripheral blood.

The CDR3 region has the DNA TGTGCCAGCAGCTTCTCCGGGGAGCTGTTTTTT. As protein: CASSFSGELFF. V usage is TRBV5-8 and J usage is TRBJ2-2; D unclear. The germline V gene encodes CDR1 SGHTS and CDR2 YDEGEE. The CDR3 runs 11 residues. The ends were cut back, 2 bases at V and 6 bases at J, with 2 bases in the middle. The full variable domain, rest sourced from reference TRBV5-8 and TRBJ2-2, is EAGVTQSPTHLIKTRGQQATLRCSPISGHTSVYWYQQALGLGLQFLLWYDEGEERNRGNFPPRFSGRQFPNYSSELNVNALELEDSALYLCASSFSGELFFGEGSRLTVL.